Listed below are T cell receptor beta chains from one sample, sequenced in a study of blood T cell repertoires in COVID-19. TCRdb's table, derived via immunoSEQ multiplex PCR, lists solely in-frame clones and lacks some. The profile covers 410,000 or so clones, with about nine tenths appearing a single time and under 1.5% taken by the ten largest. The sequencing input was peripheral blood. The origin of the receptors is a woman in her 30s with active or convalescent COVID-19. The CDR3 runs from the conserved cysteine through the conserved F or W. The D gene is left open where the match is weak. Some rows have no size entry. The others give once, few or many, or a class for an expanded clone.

cdr3_nt: TGTGCCAGCAGCTCTCTTTCAGGACACCTCCCGAACACCGGGGAGCTGTTTTTT; cdr3_aa: CASSSLSGHLPNTGELFF; clone_size: -; d_call: -; j_call: TRBJ2-2; v_call: TRBV5-6
cdr3_nt: TGTGCCGGTTTAGCGGGGGACTCCTACAATGAGCAGTTCTTC; cdr3_aa: CAGLAGDSYNEQFF; clone_size: -; d_call: TRBD2; j_call: TRBJ2-1; v_call: TRBV2
cdr3_nt: TGTGCCAGCAGTGATGCAAAACAGGGGAACTATGGCTACACCTTC; cdr3_aa: CASSDAKQGNYGYTF; clone_size: few; d_call: TRBD1; j_call: TRBJ1-2; v_call: TRBV6-1
cdr3_nt: TGTGCCACCAGCAGAGATCGAGGGGGCGCGTCCGGCTACACCTTC; cdr3_aa: CATSRDRGGASGYTF; clone_size: -; d_call: TRBD1; j_call: TRBJ1-2; v_call: TRBV15
cdr3_nt: TGTGCCAGCAGCCAAAGTTTAGCGGGAGAATGGTCTGGGGCCAACGTCCTGACTTTC; cdr3_aa: CASSQSLAGEWSGANVLTF; clone_size: once; d_call: TRBD2; j_call: TRBJ2-6; v_call: TRBV4-2
cdr3_nt: -; cdr3_aa: CASRLVTFGEGTHGYTF; clone_size: -; d_call: -; j_call: TRBJ1-2; v_call: TRBV12-2
cdr3_nt: TGCGCCAGCAGCTCACGACAGGGGGAAGCCTACAATGAGCAGTTCTTC; cdr3_aa: CASSSRQGEAYNEQFF; clone_size: -; d_call: TRBD1; j_call: TRBJ2-1; v_call: TRBV5-1
cdr3_nt: TGTGCCAGCAGCCAAGAGGCGGGGAGGGGGTTTGGCTACACCTTC; cdr3_aa: CASSQEAGRGFGYTF; clone_size: -; d_call: -; j_call: TRBJ1-2; v_call: TRBV3-1/TRBV3-2
cdr3_nt: TGTGCCAGCAGCATGGGAATTAGCGGGAGGTCTTACGAGCAGTACTTC; cdr3_aa: CASSMGISGRSYEQYF; clone_size: -; d_call: TRBD2; j_call: TRBJ2-7; v_call: TRBV5-6
cdr3_nt: TGCAGCCTAGCTAGGGACAGATATGGCTACACCTTC; cdr3_aa: CSLARDRYGYTF; clone_size: -; d_call: TRBD1; j_call: TRBJ1-2; v_call: TRBV29-1
cdr3_nt: TGTGCCAGCAGTTGGGCGACAGCGAACGAGCAGTACTTC; cdr3_aa: CASSWATANEQYF; clone_size: -; d_call: -; j_call: TRBJ2-7; v_call: TRBV27
cdr3_nt: TGTGCCAGCAGCTTAGATATAGCCATCAGCTCCTACAATGAGCAGTTCTTC; cdr3_aa: CASSLDIAISSYNEQFF; clone_size: -; d_call: -; j_call: TRBJ2-1; v_call: TRBV11-2
cdr3_nt: TGTGCCAGTAGTAAGCAGGCAAATGAAAAACTGTTTTTT; cdr3_aa: CASSKQANEKLFF; clone_size: -; d_call: -; j_call: TRBJ1-4; v_call: TRBV19
cdr3_nt: TGTGCCAGCAGCCAAGATTTGGGGGACAGGGCCAACTATGGCTACACCTTC; cdr3_aa: CASSQDLGDRANYGYTF; clone_size: -; d_call: TRBD1; j_call: TRBJ1-2; v_call: TRBV3-1/TRBV3-2
cdr3_nt: TGTGCCAGCAGCTTAGATGGAACAGGGGACTATGGCTACACCTTC; cdr3_aa: CASSLDGTGDYGYTF; clone_size: -; d_call: TRBD1; j_call: TRBJ1-2; v_call: TRBV7-2
cdr3_nt: TGCGCCAGCAGTCAGACGACAGGGAGCTCCTACGAGCAGTACTTC; cdr3_aa: CASSQTTGSSYEQYF; clone_size: -; d_call: TRBD1; j_call: TRBJ2-7; v_call: TRBV23-1
cdr3_nt: TGTGCCAGCAGCTCCGGGACAGGGCGAACCGGGGAGCTGTTTTTT; cdr3_aa: CASSSGTGRTGELFF; clone_size: -; d_call: TRBD1; j_call: TRBJ2-2; v_call: TRBV7-8
cdr3_nt: TGTGCCAGCAGTGAAGGGGACAGGGTTGACTATGGCTACACCTTC; cdr3_aa: CASSEGDRVDYGYTF; clone_size: -; d_call: TRBD1; j_call: TRBJ1-2; v_call: TRBV6-1
cdr3_nt: TGTGCCACCAGCTCTGGGGAGGGGAGCCTCTATGGCTACACCTTC; cdr3_aa: CATSSGEGSLYGYTF; clone_size: -; d_call: -; j_call: TRBJ1-2; v_call: TRBV15
cdr3_nt: TGTGCCAGCAGCCAGACCCGGGTGGCTGAAGCTTTCTTT; cdr3_aa: CASSQTRVAEAFF; clone_size: -; d_call: -; j_call: TRBJ1-1; v_call: TRBV3-1/TRBV3-2
cdr3_nt: TGTGCCAGCAGGCCCGGGACAGGCAATCAGCCCCAGCATTTT; cdr3_aa: CASRPGTGNQPQHF; clone_size: -; d_call: TRBD1; j_call: TRBJ1-5; v_call: TRBV2
cdr3_nt: TGTGCCTGGAGTGTAGGGACAGCCGGAAACACCATATATTTT; cdr3_aa: CAWSVGTAGNTIYF; clone_size: -; d_call: TRBD1; j_call: TRBJ1-3; v_call: TRBV30
cdr3_nt: TGTGCCAGCAGCGCTCGGGATAACTATGGCTACACCTTC; cdr3_aa: CASSARDNYGYTF; clone_size: -; d_call: -; j_call: TRBJ1-2; v_call: TRBV7-8
cdr3_nt: TGTGCCAGCAGGGCTAGCGGGAAGGGGGGTGAGCAGTTCTTC; cdr3_aa: CASRASGKGGEQFF; clone_size: once; d_call: TRBD2; j_call: TRBJ2-1; v_call: TRBV28
cdr3_nt: TGTGCCAGCAGCTTACTCCTTCCGGAGGGAGCTTTCTTT; cdr3_aa: CASSLLLPEGAFF; clone_size: once; d_call: -; j_call: TRBJ1-1; v_call: TRBV11-2
cdr3_nt: TGTGCCAGCAGCTTTGCGGGGAATCAGGGCTACACCTTC; cdr3_aa: CASSFAGNQGYTF; clone_size: -; d_call: -; j_call: TRBJ1-2; v_call: TRBV5-6
cdr3_nt: TGTGCCAGCACCCGAGGCGGCACAGATACGCAGTATTTT; cdr3_aa: CASTRGGTDTQYF; clone_size: few; d_call: -; j_call: TRBJ2-3; v_call: TRBV6-5
cdr3_nt: TGTGCCAGTAGTATATTTGGAGGAGGGTTGAACACTGAAGCTTTCTTT; cdr3_aa: CASSIFGGGLNTEAFF; clone_size: -; d_call: -; j_call: TRBJ1-1; v_call: TRBV19
cdr3_nt: TGTGCCAGCAGCATAGGACAGACGAATGAAAAACTGTTTTTT; cdr3_aa: CASSIGQTNEKLFF; clone_size: once; d_call: -; j_call: TRBJ1-4; v_call: TRBV2
cdr3_nt: TGTGCCTGGAGTCTAGCTAATGAAAAACTGTTTTTT; cdr3_aa: CAWSLANEKLFF; clone_size: few; d_call: -; j_call: TRBJ1-4; v_call: TRBV30
cdr3_nt: TGTGCCAGCAGTGATGGAGAGGACAGGGCTTCACCCCTCCACTTT; cdr3_aa: CASSDGEDRASPLHF; clone_size: few; d_call: TRBD1; j_call: TRBJ1-6; v_call: TRBV6-1
cdr3_nt: TGTGCCAGCAGCGCGGACAGGGGATTGAACACTGAAGCTTTCTTT; cdr3_aa: CASSADRGLNTEAFF; clone_size: -; d_call: TRBD1; j_call: TRBJ1-1; v_call: TRBV5-6
cdr3_nt: TGTGCCAGCAGTAAGCAGGGGGCGGACACTGAAGCTTTCTTT; cdr3_aa: CASSKQGADTEAFF; clone_size: few; d_call: TRBD1; j_call: TRBJ1-1; v_call: TRBV2
cdr3_nt: TGTGCCAGCAATCGAGCCAGCACAGATACGCAGTATTTT; cdr3_aa: CASNRASTDTQYF; clone_size: -; d_call: -; j_call: TRBJ2-3; v_call: TRBV2
cdr3_nt: TGCGCCAGCAGCTTGGGGACAGGGGGTAACGAGCAGTACTTC; cdr3_aa: CASSLGTGGNEQYF; clone_size: -; d_call: TRBD1; j_call: TRBJ2-7; v_call: TRBV5-1
cdr3_nt: TGTGCCATCAGTGAGTTACTAGCGGGAGGCCCGGACAGGAACACCGGGGAGCTGTTTTTT; cdr3_aa: CAISELLAGGPDRNTGELFF; clone_size: -; d_call: TRBD2; j_call: TRBJ2-2; v_call: TRBV10-3
cdr3_nt: TGTGCCAGCAGTGAAGGAGGGGACCAGCCCCAGCATTTT; cdr3_aa: CASSEGGDQPQHF; clone_size: few; d_call: -; j_call: TRBJ1-5; v_call: TRBV12-3/TRBV12-4
cdr3_nt: TGTGCCAGCAGCGCTAGCGGAGTAAGCACAGATACGCAGTATTTT; cdr3_aa: CASSASGVSTDTQYF; clone_size: -; d_call: TRBD2; j_call: TRBJ2-3; v_call: TRBV3-1/TRBV3-2